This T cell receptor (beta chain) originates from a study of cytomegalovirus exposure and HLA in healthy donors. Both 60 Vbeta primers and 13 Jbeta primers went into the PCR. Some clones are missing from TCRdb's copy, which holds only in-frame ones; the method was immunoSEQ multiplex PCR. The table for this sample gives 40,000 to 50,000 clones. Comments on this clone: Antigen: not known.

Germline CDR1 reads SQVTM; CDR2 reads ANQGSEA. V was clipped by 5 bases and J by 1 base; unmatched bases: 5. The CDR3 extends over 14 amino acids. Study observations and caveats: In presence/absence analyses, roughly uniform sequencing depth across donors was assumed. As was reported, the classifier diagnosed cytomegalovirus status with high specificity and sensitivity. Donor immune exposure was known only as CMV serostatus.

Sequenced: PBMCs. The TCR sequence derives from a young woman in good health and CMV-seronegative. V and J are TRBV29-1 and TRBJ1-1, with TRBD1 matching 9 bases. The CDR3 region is CSVTPGQGNTEAFF. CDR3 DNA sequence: TGCAGCGTTACTCCGGGACAGGGGAACACTGAAGCTTTCTTT.